This T cell receptor beta chain stems from a study of blood T cell repertoires in COVID-19. Study-wide background: Collection of acute and convalescent COVID-19 samples took place in the United States, Italy and Spain.

In the authors' workflow: Amplification of reference gene primers was used by the study to estimate nucleated cell counts. TCRdb's table, derived via immunoSEQ multiplex PCR, lists solely in-frame clones and lacks some. V and J calls and clone size are as listed in that table; D and trimming were resolved from the DNA. The sample lists 310,000 or so clones; roughly 92% were seen once. The CDR3 is 16 amino acids. V lost 3 bases and J lost 1; bases outside the gene matches: 8. Germline values: CDR1 LNHDA, CDR2 SQIVND (reference sequence). Patients in Seattle were enrolled during active infection, then followed longitudinally.

The receptor was isolated from a woman in her 30s with COVID-19, enrolled during active disease. Sample: peripheral blood. The rearrangement links TRBV19 to TRBJ1-2, with 7 nucleotides matching TRBD1. The CDR3 sequence: CASSIRRGQVNYGYTF. The CDR3 nucleotides are TGTGCCAGTAGTATTAGAAGAGGACAGGTTAACTATGGCTACACCTTC.